This is a list of T cell receptor beta chains from one sample in a study of blood T cell repertoires in COVID-19. Repertoires were generated with immunoSEQ multiplex PCR, while TCRdb's copy carries only in-frame clones and drops some. The sample contains fewer than 200,000 clones, 75% to 90% of which appear only once. The specimen sequenced was peripheral blood. Receptor source: a woman aged 55-69 years with acute or convalescent COVID-19. CDR3s include the opening cysteine and the closing phenylalanine or tryptophan. The D gene is left open where the match is weak. Where a row states a size, it is once, few, many or the class of an expanded clone; other rows omit it.

TRBV5-1	TRBJ1-1	TRBD1	once	TGCGCCAGCAGCCCATACAGGGGGCTCGACACTGAAGCTTTCTTT	CASSPYRGLDTEAFF
TRBV25-1	TRBJ1-1	TRBD1	.	TGTGCCAGCAGCGGACAGGGAGTCACTGAAGCTTTCTTT	CASSGQGVTEAFF
TRBV4-1	TRBJ2-1	.	.	TGCGCCAGCAGCCAAGATGGCGGGTTTGGCTCTAAGCAGTTCTTC	CASSQDGGFGSKQFF
TRBV4-2	TRBJ2-1	TRBD2	.	TGTGCCAGCAGCCAAGACCCGGGACTAGCGTCGGATGAGCAGTTCTTC	CASSQDPGLASDEQFF
TRBV5-6	TRBJ2-1	TRBD1	.	TGTGCCAGCAGGCGGACAGGGGACAGCAATGAGCAGTTCTTC	CASRRTGDSNEQFF
TRBV27	TRBJ2-3	TRBD1	.	TGTGCCAGCAGTACTTACAGGGGGCAGACAGATACGCAGTATTTT	CASSTYRGQTDTQYF
TRBV12-5	TRBJ1-2	.	.	TGTGCTAGTGGCGGGACACCAACTAACTATGGCTACACCTTC	CASGGTPTNYGYTF
TRBV9	TRBJ2-1	.	.	TGTGCCAGCAGCGTTGGTCGGGAATGGTACAATGAGCAGTTCTTC	CASSVGREWYNEQFF
TRBV19	TRBJ2-2	.	.	TGTGCCAGTAGTATAGGTGGAGCGAACACCGGGGAGCTGTTTTTT	CASSIGGANTGELFF
TRBV6-5	TRBJ2-4	.	.	TGTGCCAGCAGTTCCCCGGGGAGCTCAGACATTCAGTACTTC	CASSSPGSSDIQYF
TRBV25-1	TRBJ2-1	.	.	TGTGCCAGCAGTGATGCGGGGAGGTTGGTCAATGAGCAGTTCTTC	CASSDAGRLVNEQFF
TRBV27	TRBJ1-5	.	.	TGTGCCAGCAGTTTATCAGACAGGTGGAATCAGCCCCAGCATTTT	CASSLSDRWNQPQHF
TRBV5-1	TRBJ2-3	TRBD2	.	TGCGCCAGCAGCAACGGACTAGCTGATTACACAGATACGCAGTATTTT	CASSNGLADYTDTQYF
TRBV18	TRBJ1-2	.	.	TGTGCCAGCTCACCATCGAGCGGGACGTACTACGGCTACACCTTC	CASSPSSGTYYGYTF
TRBV6-6	TRBJ2-3	TRBD2	.	TGTGCCAGCACCGAGAGCGGGAGTCAGACAGATACGCAGTATTTT	CASTESGSQTDTQYF
TRBV7-2	TRBJ2-1	TRBD2	.	TGTGCCAGCAGAGGAAGCGGGGCCTCCTACAATGAGCAGTTCTTC	CASRGSGASYNEQFF
TRBV28	TRBJ1-3	.	.	TGTGCCAGCAGTTGGCGGCTGCCAGTGGGAAACACCATATATTTT	CASSWRLPVGNTIYF
TRBV9	TRBJ1-1	.	once	TGTGCCAGCAGCCCGGGGTGGAACACTGAAGCTTTCTTT	CASSPGWNTEAFF
TRBV10-2	TRBJ1-5	.	.	TGCGCCAGCAGTGAGGGAGGTAGCAATCAGCCCCAGCATTTT	CASSEGGSNQPQHF
TRBV30	TRBJ1-2	.	.	TGTGCCTGGAGTAGGGGGAAGGATGGCTACACCTTC	CAWSRGKDGYTF
TRBV19	TRBJ2-1	.	.	TGTGCCACTAAGACCACGGGACTTATCCACAATGAGCAGTTCTTC	CATKTTGLIHNEQFF
TRBV18	TRBJ2-3	TRBD2	.	TGTGCCAGCTCAATGAGACTAGCGGGAGGAGATACGCAGTATTTT	CASSMRLAGGDTQYF
TRBV7-9	TRBJ2-7	TRBD1	.	TGTGCCAGCACCCCCAGGACAGGGTACGAGCAGTACTTC	CASTPRTGYEQYF
TRBV9	TRBJ1-5	.	.	TGTGCCAGCAGCGCGACAGATAGCAATCAGCCCCAGCATTTT	CASSATDSNQPQHF
TRBV5-4	TRBJ2-1	.	few	TGTGCCAGCAGCTTGCCGGGAGGAGGGGGCAATGAGCAGTTCTTC	CASSLPGGGGNEQFF
TRBV27	TRBJ1-1	.	.	TGTGCCAGCAGTTTATTCAGAATGAACACTGAAGCTTTCTTT	CASSLFRMNTEAFF
TRBV6-5	TRBJ1-3	.	once	TGTGCCAGCAGTCCCGAGATTCGGGGAAACACCATATATTTT	CASSPEIRGNTIYF
TRBV9	TRBJ2-1	TRBD1	once	TGTGCCAGCAGCGTAAGGGGGGATGGGACAGGGGAACATGAGCAGTTCTTC	CASSVRGDGTGEHEQFF
TRBV5-4	TRBJ2-6	TRBD1	.	TGTGCCAGCAGCTCGGGAGGACAGGGGGCTTCTGGGGCCAACGTCCTGACTTTC	CASSSGGQGASGANVLTF
TRBV28	TRBJ1-5	TRBD1	.	TGTGCCAGCAGCCCCGGGACAGGGCCCCAGCATTTT	CASSPGTGPQHF
TRBV3-1/TRBV3-2	TRBJ1-2	TRBD1	.	TGTGCCAGCAGCCACTTACAGGGGAATGGCTACACCTTC	CASSHLQGNGYTF
TRBV3-1/TRBV3-2	TRBJ1-4	TRBD1	.	TGTGCCAGCAGCCTGTTCGGGACAGGGAGCAGAGAAAAACTGTTTTTT	CASSLFGTGSREKLFF
TRBV7-2	TRBJ2-3	TRBD2	.	TGTGCCAGCAGCTTAGCTAGCGGGGGACCCTTTAGCACAGATACGCAGTATTTT	CASSLASGGPFSTDTQYF
TRBV30	TRBJ1-2	.	.	TGTGCCTGGAGTGTAGGGGCTGGAAGTTTAGGAGGCTACACCTTC	CAWSVGAGSLGGYTF
TRBV19	TRBJ1-1	.	.	TGTGCCAGTAGTATAGGGGCAGGGGCGGACACTGAAGCTTTCTTT	CASSIGAGADTEAFF
TRBV6-5	TRBJ2-3	.	.	TGTGCCAGCAGTTTATCAGGACTGACAGATACGCAGTATTTT	CASSLSGLTDTQYF
TRBV5-1	TRBJ1-1	TRBD1	.	TGCGCCAGCAGCTTGGGACAGGGGGCGAACACTGAAGCTTTCTTT	CASSLGQGANTEAFF
TRBV3-1/TRBV3-2	TRBJ2-3	TRBD2	.	TGTGCCAGCAGGGGACTAGCGGGAGGTAGAGATACGCAGTATTTT	CASRGLAGGRDTQYF
TRBV3-1/TRBV3-2	TRBJ2-1	TRBD1	once	TGTGCCAGCAGCTCCTCGACAGGGATTGAGCAGTTCTTC	CASSSSTGIEQFF
TRBV5-8	TRBJ1-3	.	.	TGTGCCAGCAGCTTGTATCTGGGGCAGGGGCTCTCTGGAAACACCATATATTTT	CASSLYLGQGLSGNTIYF
TRBV2	TRBJ1-6	.	.	TGTGCCAGCAGTGAGGGAGGAACCAATAATTCACCCCTCCACTTT	CASSEGGTNNSPLHF
TRBV9	TRBJ2-7	TRBD2	.	TGTGCCAGCAGCGAAGCGGGGAACTCCTACGAGCAGTACTTC	CASSEAGNSYEQYF
TRBV7-8	TRBJ1-6	.	.	TGTGCCAGCCGGGGGGCGCGGAATTCACCCCTCCACTTT	CASRGARNSPLHF
TRBV1	TRBJ2-1	.	.	TGCACCAGCAGCCAGGAGGGGACAGCTAACTCCTACAATGAGCAGTTCTTC	CTSSQEGTANSYNEQFF
TRBV6-5	TRBJ1-2	.	.	TGTGCCAGCAGCACGGGACAAACCTATGGCTACACCTTC	CASSTGQTYGYTF
TRBV27	TRBJ2-1	TRBD2	.	TGTGCCAGCAGCCCGGGACTAGCGGGAGGGGGCGATGAGCAGTTCTTC	CASSPGLAGGGDEQFF
TRBV6-1	TRBJ1-2	.	.	TGTGCCAGCAGTGAACAGGGGATTGGCTACACCTTC	CASSEQGIGYTF
TRBV10-3	TRBJ2-1	.	.	TGTGCCATCAGCCAGGACCGCGGAGGTAGTGAGCAGTTCTTC	CAISQDRGGSEQFF
TRBV27	TRBJ1-1	.	.	TGTGCCAGCAGTTGGGAGCGGTGGACTGAAGCTTTCTTT	CASSWERWTEAFF